This TCR beta chain was captured by sequencing in a study of OX40 agonist ivuxolimab in advanced cancers. The CDR3 extends over 13 amino acids. The germline CDR1 and CDR2 sequences are SGHNT and YYREEE (reference sequence). V gave up 1 base and J gave up 6 bases, with 9 bases separating them. This clone was counted a single time. Patients were excluded for autoimmune disease history or systemic immunosuppression. Assay used: immunoSEQ multiplex PCR; TCRdb lists only in-frame clones, some missing. There are 50,000 to 70,000 clones in the sample; about 82% occur only once, and approximately 2.5% lies in the top ten.

The chain joins TRBV5-4 to TRBJ2-3; D may match TRBD1 or TRBD2 (5 bases each). The source of this sequence is an adult with an advanced solid tumor such as melanoma, head and neck, liver or kidney cancer. This material consisted of CD4+ or CD8+ T cells sorted from blood, taken in a trial of the OX40 agonist ivuxolimab. In DNA, the CDR3 is TGTGCCAGCAGCTTGATAGGGGAGGATACGCAGTATTTT. Protein sequence: CASSLIGEDTQYF.